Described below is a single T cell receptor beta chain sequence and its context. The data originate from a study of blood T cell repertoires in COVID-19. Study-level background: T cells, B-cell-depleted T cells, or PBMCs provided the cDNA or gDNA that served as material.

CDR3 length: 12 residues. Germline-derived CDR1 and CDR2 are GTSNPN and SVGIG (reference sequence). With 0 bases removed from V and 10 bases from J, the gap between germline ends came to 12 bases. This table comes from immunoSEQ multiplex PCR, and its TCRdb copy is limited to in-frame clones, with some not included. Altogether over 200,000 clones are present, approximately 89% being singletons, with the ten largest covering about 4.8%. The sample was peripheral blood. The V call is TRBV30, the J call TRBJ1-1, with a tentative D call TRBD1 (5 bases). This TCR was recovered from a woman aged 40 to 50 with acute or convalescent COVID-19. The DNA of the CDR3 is TGTGCCTGGAGTGTCAGTTCAGGGTTAGCTTTCTTT. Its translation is CAWSVSSGLAFF.